The 6 T cell receptor beta chains given below trace back to one sample, sequenced in a study of blood T cell repertoires in COVID-19. Measured with immunoSEQ multiplex PCR; TCRdb has only the in-frame clones, and not every one. The sample yields approximately 260,000 clones, over 75% seen once. Sequenced sample: peripheral blood. The receptors come from a human donor in a cohort sampled during active COVID-19.

The chain uses TRBV19 and TRBJ1-2; 9 positions match TRBD1. This CDR3 spans 13 amino acids. Unmatched junction bases numbered 3, after V lost 3 bases and J lost 7 bases. The germline V gene has CDR1 LNHDA and CDR2 SQIVND (reference sequence). The CDR3 sequence is CASSIWGQGGYTF. The CDR3 coding sequence is TGTGCCAGTAGTATTTGGGGACAGGGTGGCTACACCTTC.

The chain uses TRBV3-1 (or the pseudogene TRBV3-2) and TRBJ2-2, with D possibly TRBD2 on 5 matching bases. Germline V gene data show CDR1 as LGHDT and CDR2 as YNNKEL (reference sequence). The CDR3 has 11 residues. V lost 8 bases and J 7 bases, leaving 8 bases between the germline ends. CDR3 DNA sequence: TGTGCCAGCGGACTCCTCGGGGAGCTGTTTTTT. This sequence encodes CASGLLGELFF.

The chain couples TRBV19 to TRBJ2-1; 11 nucleotides line up with TRBD2. Looked up from germline, CDR1 is LNHDA and CDR2 is SQIVND (reference sequence). V shed 2 bases, J shed 6 bases, and the junction held 3 bases outside the gene matches. The CDR3 has 15 residues. The CDR3 DNA is TGTGCCAGTAGTATATTGACTAGCGGGACCAATGAGCAGTTCTTC. The encoded protein is CASSILTSGTNEQFF.

The V and J genes are TRBV3-1 (or the pseudogene TRBV3-2) and TRBJ1-3; no clear D gene. The CDR3 totals 15 residues. Deletions cut 4 bases from V and 6 bases from J, with 16 bases between. The V gene's germline CDR1 is LGHDT and CDR2 YNNKEL (reference sequence). The CDR3 coding sequence is TGTGCCAGCAGCCGAGCGGGAGGGAGTACAAACACCATATATTTT. Translating gives CASSRAGGSTNTIYF.

This clone was seen only once. The chain is built from TRBV14 and TRBJ2-5, with 15 bases identical to TRBD2. Germline assignment: CDR1 SGHDN and CDR2 FVKESK. The CDR3 spans 17 residues. V shed 4 bases and J 5 bases; nucleotides not matched to a gene: 8. CDR3 bases: TGTGCCAGCAGCCCCGGACTAGCGGGAGGGTTCTGGGAGACCCAGTACTTC. Residues: CASSPGLAGGFWETQYF.

The J gene is TRBJ2-7, the V gene TRBV3-1 (or the pseudogene TRBV3-2); D is possibly TRBD1 (6 bases). The V end lost 0 bases, the J end lost 0 bases, and 24 bases lay between the germline ends. Per the germline V gene, CDR1 is LGHDT and CDR2 is YNNKEL (reference sequence). The CDR3 consists of 20 residues. The CDR3 loop is CASSQDRIRAGQSGSYEQYF. CDR3 bases: TGTGCCAGCAGCCAAGATCGAATCCGGGCAGGACAGTCGGGCTCCTACGAGCAGTACTTC.